The next 23 T cell receptor beta chains were all read from a single sample in a study of cytomegalovirus exposure and HLA in healthy donors. This PCR relied on a set of 60 Vbeta primers and 13 Jbeta primers. The method was immunoSEQ multiplex PCR; TCRdb's version includes in-frame clones alone and lacks a portion of them. Of some 110,000 clones listed, around 84% were seen once; the top ten hold roughly 22%. The sample consisted of PBMCs. These receptors were obtained from a man younger than 45 in good health and CMV-seropositive.

This clone was detected only once. The chain is built from TRBV5-1 and TRBJ1-5; unclear D gene. The CDR3 is 14 residues long. The V and J ends lost 1 base and 0 bases respectively, with 5 bases between them. Germline V CDR1 and CDR2: SGHRS, YFSETQ. CDR3 DNA sequence: TGCGCCAGCAGCTTGTATTCTAGCAATCAGCCCCAGCATTTT. Translation gives CASSLYSSNQPQHF.

The CDR3: CAWSMDSGTYNSPLHF. CDR3 DNA: TGTGCCTGGAGTATGGACAGTGGAACCTATAATTCACCCCTCCACTTT. The V and J genes are TRBV30 and TRBJ1-6; D may be TRBD1 (6 bases). From germline, CDR1 is GTSNPN and CDR2 SVGIG (reference sequence). Trimming cost V 2 bases and J 2 bases, with 13 bases left between them. The CDR3 runs 16 residues.

This clone has just one count. V usage is TRBV19 and J usage is TRBJ1-5; D uncertain. This CDR3 spans 15 amino acids. Germline values: CDR1 LNHDA, CDR2 SQIVND (reference sequence). V lost 3 bases and J lost 4, with 13 bases in between. Here the CDR3 reads CASSISTNPNQPQHF. CDR3 bases: TGTGCCAGTAGTATCTCGACAAACCCAAATCAGCCCCAGCATTTT.

J is TRBJ1-5 and V is TRBV5-8, with 7 bases fitting TRBD1. V was pared by 0 bases and J by 4 bases, with 4 bases of the junction left unmatched. Germline CDR1 and CDR2: SGHTS and YDEGEE. The CDR3 totals 15 residues. The CDR3 DNA is TGTGCCAGCAGCTTGGGGACAGGAGATAATCAGCCCCAGCATTTT. It translates to CASSLGTGDNQPQHF. The variable domain in full, completed from reference TRBV5-8 and TRBJ1-5, reads EAGVTQSPTHLIKTRGQQATLRCSPISGHTSVYWYQQALGLGLQFLLWYDEGEERNRGNFPPRFSGRQFPNYSSELNVNALELEDSALYLCASSLGTGDNQPQHFGDGTRLSIL.

This chain uses TRBV13 with TRBJ2-1; the D gene is possibly TRBD2 (6 bases). This CDR3 has 14 amino acids. The ends were cut back, 7 bases at V and 8 bases at J, with 18 bases in the middle. In germline, CDR1 is PRHDT, CDR2 FYEKMQ (reference sequence). In DNA, the CDR3 is TGTGCCAGCACTTACCGCGGGATTATCGATGAGCAGTTCTTC. Protein: CASTYRGIIDEQFF.

The gene calls are TRBV28 and TRBJ1-3, with D tentatively TRBD1 (5 bases). V was trimmed by 2 bases and J by 0 bases, leaving 14 bases between them. Germline loops: CDR1 MDHEN, CDR2 SYDVKM. The CDR3 loop spans 17 amino acids. The CDR3 coding sequence is TGTGCCAGCAGTTTAACGACAGCTACGAACTCTGGAAACACCATATATTTT. Encoded protein: CASSLTTATNSGNTIYF.

The gene calls are TRBV7-9 and TRBJ2-2, with D unclear. Germline lookup yields CDR1 SEHNR and CDR2 FQNEAQ (reference sequence). The V end was cut by 3 bases, the J end by 4 bases, with 9 bases between. The CDR3 runs 14 residues. This chain's CDR3 is CASSFGSSTGELFF. The CDR3 DNA follows: TGTGCCAGCAGCTTCGGGTCCTCCACCGGGGAGCTGTTTTTT.

This clone turned up a few times. One end of the junction fails to match germline, which may point to a read error. V and J are TRBV7-9 and TRBJ1-1; TRBD1 is a possible D gene (5 bases). Germline assignment: CDR1 SEHNR and CDR2 FQNEAQ (reference sequence). This CDR3 spans 15 amino acids. The CDR3 spells CSSSLGAGRLTEAFF. CDR3 nucleotides: TGTTCCAGCAGCTTAGGGGCAGGAAGGTTGACTGAAGCTTTCTTT.

This CDR3 reads CASSLQTGQGQETQYF. For the CDR3, the DNA is TGCGCCAGCAGCCTACAAACTGGACAGGGCCAAGAGACCCAGTACTTC. The V and J genes are TRBV5-1 and TRBJ2-5; TRBD1 aligns across 8 bases. J was trimmed by 1 base and V by 4 bases; bases with no gene match: 9. Germline CDR1 is SGHRS and CDR2 is YFSETQ. The CDR3 is 16 amino acids.

The V and J genes are TRBV5-6 and TRBJ1-3, with D hard to call. CDR1 and CDR2 (germline): SGHDT, YYEEEE. The CDR3 covers 13 residues. The V end was cut by 4 bases, the J end by 0 bases, with 5 bases between. CDR3 sequence reads: CASSVSSGNTIYF. In DNA form, the CDR3 reads TGTGCCAGCAGCGTGAGCTCTGGAAACACCATATATTTT. The full variable domain, its missing parts supplied by reference TRBV5-6 and TRBJ1-3, is DAGVTQSPTHLIKTRGQQVTLRCSPKSGHDTVSWYQQALGQGPQFIFQYYEEEERQRGNFPDRFSGHQFPNYSSELNVNALLLGDSALYLCASSVSSGNTIYFGEGSWLTVV.

This clone came up once. This rearrangement joins TRBV7-2 to TRBJ1-1; TRBD1 matches at 11 bases. Germline CDR1 is SGHTA and CDR2 is FQGNSA. This CDR3 is built from 16 residues. Unmatched junction bases numbered 9, after V lost 5 bases and J lost 4 bases. The CDR3 sequence: CASSGQGAPWSTEAFF. The CDR3 DNA follows: TGTGCCAGCAGCGGACAGGGGGCCCCGTGGAGCACTGAAGCTTTCTTT.

V gene TRBV9 combines with J gene TRBJ1-2; D is perhaps TRBD1 (5 bases). V was clipped by 0 bases and J by 4 bases, with 13 bases between them. The CDR3 is 15 amino acids. CDR1 is SGDLS, CDR2 YYNGEE, per germline. The CDR3 nucleotides read TGTGCCAGCAGCGTAGTGCCAGGGTCAACCTATGGCTACACCTTC. This encodes CASSVVPGSTYGYTF.

The J gene is TRBJ2-1, the V gene TRBV10-3; 9 bases align to TRBD2. Germline values: CDR1 ENHRY, CDR2 SYGVKD. With V trimmed by 10 bases and J by 6 bases, 10 bases remained unmatched. The CDR3 has 14 amino acids. The CDR3 here is CATVSGRSGNEQFF. CDR3 in DNA: TGTGCCACGGTTAGCGGGAGATCTGGCAATGAGCAGTTCTTC.

The V and J genes are TRBV7-9 and TRBJ1-5, with unresolved D. The V end was cut by 3 bases, the J end by 1 base, with 10 bases between. The CDR3 has 15 residues. Looked up from germline, CDR1 is SEHNR and CDR2 is FQNEAQ (reference sequence). CDR3 sequence: CASSLEGASNQPQHF. The CDR3 nucleotides read TGTGCCAGCAGCTTGGAGGGCGCGAGCAATCAGCCCCAGCATTTT.

The CDR3 sequence: CASSSQEDTGELFF. CDR3 bases: TGTGCCAGCAGCTCCCAGGAGGACACCGGGGAGCTGTTTTTT. The chain uses TRBV5-4 and TRBJ2-2; D is perhaps TRBD2 (5 bases). V lost 3 bases to trimming and J lost 3 bases, with 9 bases between them. Germline lookup yields CDR1 SGHNT and CDR2 YYREEE (reference sequence). This CDR3 is built from 14 residues.

The chain employs TRBV27 and TRBJ1-6; D is perhaps TRBD1 (5 bases). CDR3 length equals 16 residues. Germline CDR1 is MNHEY and CDR2 is SMNVEV (reference sequence). The V end was cut by 1 base, the J end by 6 bases, with 13 bases between. CDR3 loop: CASSLFATAGNSPLHF. As DNA, the CDR3 is TGTGCCAGCAGTTTATTCGCGACAGCTGGTAATTCACCCCTCCACTTT.

This sequence joins TRBV6-5 and TRBJ2-5, with 7 bases matching TRBD1. Germline loops: CDR1 MNHEY, CDR2 SVGAGI. V trimming: 7 bases; J trimming: 3 bases; junction bases outside the gene matches: 11. CDR3 length equals 15 residues. The CDR3 reads CASNGIGTAEETQYF. CDR3 nucleotides: TGTGCCAGCAATGGCATCGGGACAGCAGAAGAGACCCAGTACTTC.

CDR3 in amino acids: CASSLRLLAGGPENEQFF. In DNA form, the CDR3 reads TGTGCCAGCAGCTTAAGACTTTTAGCGGGAGGGCCGGAAAATGAGCAGTTCTTC. The V and J genes are TRBV5-4 and TRBJ2-1; 11 bases line up with TRBD2. This CDR3 is 18 amino acids long. The germline V gene encodes CDR1 SGHNT and CDR2 YYREEE (reference sequence). V lost 2 bases to trimming and J lost 7 bases; unmatched junction nucleotides: 14. The whole variable domain, remainder taken from reference TRBV5-4 and TRBJ2-1, is ETGVTQSPTHLIKTRGQQVTLRCSSQSGHNTVSWYQQALGQGPQFIFQYYREEENGRGNFPPRFSGLQFPNYSSELNVNALELDDSALYLCASSLRLLAGGPENEQFFGPGTRLTVL.

The chain uses TRBV11-2 and TRBJ2-7; 10 bases match TRBD2. CDR3 length: 15 amino acids. Per the germline V gene, CDR1 is SGHAT and CDR2 is FQNNGV. Germline trimming cut 2 bases from V and 3 bases from J; bases unmatched to any gene: 4. The CDR3 protein is CASSLSGLAYYEQYV. CDR3 sequence (DNA): TGTGCCAGCAGCTTATCGGGACTAGCGTACTACGAGCAGTACGTC.

Only one count was recorded for this clone. This chain connects TRBV5-1 to TRBJ1-1; 12 bases match TRBD1. CDR1 and CDR2 from the germline V gene are SGHRS and YFSETQ. This CDR3 is built from 15 residues. Unmatched junction bases numbered 12, after V lost 4 bases and J lost 11 bases. The DNA for the CDR3 is TGCGCCAGCAGCGCGGGACAGGGGGCTGGGGACCGGGCTTTCTTT. Translation: CASSAGQGAGDRAFF.

The rearrangement links TRBV9 to TRBJ2-5; 8 bases are shared with TRBD1. The end of the DNA aligns better with TRBJ2-7, so the J call may be wrong. CDR1 is SGDLS, CDR2 YYNGEE, per germline. This CDR3 contains 13 residues. In nucleotides, the CDR3 is TGTGCCAGCAGCGGGGACAGGAGTTACGAGCAGTACTTC. Translated: CASSGDRSYEQYF.

This clone came up a few times. The chain has TRBV7-9 and TRBJ2-7; TRBD2 agrees at 7 bases. The CDR3 sequence is 13 residues long. Germline assignment: CDR1 SEHNR and CDR2 FQNEAQ (reference sequence). Trimming took 3 bases from V and 2 from J; bases not matched to a gene: 1. CDR3 coding DNA: TGTGCCAGCAGCTTCGGGACTACCTACGAGCAGTACTTC. Residues: CASSFGTTYEQYF.

The rearrangement joins TRBV6-1 to TRBJ2-3; 8 bases align to TRBD1. This CDR3 is built from 17 residues. Germline V gives CDR1 MNHNS, CDR2 SASEGT. V lost 2 bases to trimming and J lost 4 bases; unmatched junction nucleotides: 11. CDR3 nucleotide sequence: TGTGCCAGCAGTGAAACCACCCGGGCAGGGGGCGCAGATACGCAGTATTTT. Translated: CASSETTRAGGADTQYF.